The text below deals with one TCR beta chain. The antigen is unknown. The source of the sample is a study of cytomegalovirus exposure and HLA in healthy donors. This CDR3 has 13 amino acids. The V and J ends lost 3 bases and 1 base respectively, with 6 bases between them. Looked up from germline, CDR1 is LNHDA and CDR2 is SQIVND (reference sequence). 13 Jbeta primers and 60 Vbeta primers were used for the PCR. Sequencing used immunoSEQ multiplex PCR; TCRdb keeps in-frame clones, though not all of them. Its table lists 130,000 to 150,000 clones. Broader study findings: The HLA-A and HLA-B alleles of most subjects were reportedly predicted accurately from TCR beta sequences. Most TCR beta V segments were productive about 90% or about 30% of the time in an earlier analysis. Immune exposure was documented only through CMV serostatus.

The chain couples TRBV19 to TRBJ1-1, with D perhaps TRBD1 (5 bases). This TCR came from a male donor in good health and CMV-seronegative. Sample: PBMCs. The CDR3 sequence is CASSMGGNTEAFF. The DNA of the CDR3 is TGTGCCAGTAGTATGGGGGGGAACACTGAAGCTTTCTTT.